This is a list of T cell receptor beta chains from one sample in a study of blood T cell repertoires in COVID-19. TCRdb's copy holds only in-frame clones and misses some; the assay was immunoSEQ multiplex PCR. The sample records about 58,000 clones, around 89% being singletons. The sequencing sample was made of peripheral blood. The receptors stem from a man in his fifties or sixties with acute or convalescent COVID-19. Both conserved end residues are part of each CDR3. D genes are given only for firm matches. The size entry is marked missing in some rows and otherwise reads once, few, many or a size class.

CDR3nt: TGTGCCAGCAGCTCTACAGGGAACTATGGCTACACCTTC
CDR3aa: CASSSTGNYGYTF
j_gene: TRBJ1-2
d_gene: .
abundance: .
v_gene: TRBV6-5

CDR3nt: TGTGCCAGCAGCTCGAGTCCCGGGACAACTCACAATGAGCAGTTCTTC
CDR3aa: CASSSSPGTTHNEQFF
j_gene: TRBJ2-1
d_gene: .
abundance: .
v_gene: TRBV7-6

CDR3nt: TGTGCCAGCAGCTTAGATCTCAGAACAACTAATGAAAAACTGTTTTTT
CDR3aa: CASSLDLRTTNEKLFF
j_gene: TRBJ1-4
d_gene: .
abundance: .
v_gene: TRBV11-2

CDR3nt: TGTGCCAGCAGGGGCGGGGCCGACACTGAAGCTTTCTTT
CDR3aa: CASRGGADTEAFF
j_gene: TRBJ1-1
d_gene: .
abundance: .
v_gene: TRBV12-3/TRBV12-4

CDR3nt: TGTGCCAGCAGAGGGGACAAGCCCTACGAGCAGTACTTC
CDR3aa: CASRGDKPYEQYF
j_gene: TRBJ2-7
d_gene: .
abundance: .
v_gene: TRBV2

CDR3nt: TGTGCCAGCAGCGCCACTAGAGCAGCTTCCTATAATTCACCCCTCCACTTT
CDR3aa: CASSATRAASYNSPLHF
j_gene: TRBJ1-6
d_gene: .
abundance: .
v_gene: TRBV7-8

CDR3nt: TGTGCCAGCAGCTTAGACAGGGGCAACTATGGCTACACCTTC
CDR3aa: CASSLDRGNYGYTF
j_gene: TRBJ1-2
d_gene: TRBD1
abundance: .
v_gene: TRBV5-4

CDR3nt: TGTGCCAGCAGTTTAGGAGGGGCCGATCGGGGGCCCCAGCATTTT
CDR3aa: CASSLGGADRGPQHF
j_gene: TRBJ1-5
d_gene: .
abundance: .
v_gene: TRBV28

CDR3nt: TGTGCCAGCAGTGAAGACAGGGAGTGGGATGAGCAGTTCTTC
CDR3aa: CASSEDREWDEQFF
j_gene: TRBJ2-1
d_gene: .
abundance: .
v_gene: TRBV2

CDR3nt: TGTGCCAGCAGTTACATCCAGGGGGCGGGAGATACGCAGTATTTT
CDR3aa: CASSYIQGAGDTQYF
j_gene: TRBJ2-3
d_gene: TRBD1
abundance: .
v_gene: TRBV6-5

CDR3nt: TGTGCCAGCACCCTCTCCCGGACAGGGTTTAACGAGCAGTACTTC
CDR3aa: CASTLSRTGFNEQYF
j_gene: TRBJ2-7
d_gene: TRBD1
abundance: .
v_gene: TRBV7-9

CDR3nt: TGTGCCAGCAGCTTCGCCACAGGGGTTTGGGCCAACGTCCTGACTTTC
CDR3aa: CASSFATGVWANVLTF
j_gene: TRBJ2-6
d_gene: TRBD1
abundance: .
v_gene: TRBV7-2

CDR3nt: TGTGCCACCAGTGACCTCAATCAGCCCCAGCATTTT
CDR3aa: CATSDLNQPQHF
j_gene: TRBJ1-5
d_gene: .
abundance: .
v_gene: TRBV24-1

CDR3nt: TGTGCCAGCAGTTACGTGGGAGGGCTTTACAATGAGCAGTTCTTC
CDR3aa: CASSYVGGLYNEQFF
j_gene: TRBJ2-1
d_gene: TRBD2
abundance: .
v_gene: TRBV6-5

CDR3nt: TGTGCCAGCAGTGAAGCGCTAGGGGGAAGGAATCAGCCCCAGCATTTT
CDR3aa: CASSEALGGRNQPQHF
j_gene: TRBJ1-5
d_gene: .
abundance: .
v_gene: TRBV6-1

CDR3nt: TGTGCCAGTAGTATCCCCACGGGAGTGACTGAAGCTTTCTTT
CDR3aa: CASSIPTGVTEAFF
j_gene: TRBJ1-1
d_gene: .
abundance: .
v_gene: TRBV19

CDR3nt: TGTGCCAGCAGCTTAAGCAGGGGACAGCCCCAGCATTTT
CDR3aa: CASSLSRGQPQHF
j_gene: TRBJ1-5
d_gene: .
abundance: once
v_gene: TRBV7-9

CDR3nt: TGCGCCAGCAGCTTGTTGGGGACTAGCGGGGTCAATGAGCAGTTCTTC
CDR3aa: CASSLLGTSGVNEQFF
j_gene: TRBJ2-1
d_gene: TRBD2
abundance: .
v_gene: TRBV5-1

CDR3nt: TGTGCCAGTAGTACCGGGGAGAGGGAGGTGTTCAATGAGCAGTTCTTC
CDR3aa: CASSTGEREVFNEQFF
j_gene: TRBJ2-1
d_gene: .
abundance: .
v_gene: TRBV19

CDR3nt: TGCGCCAGCAGCCAAGATCTGGCTAGCGGGCTTAAGACCCAGTACTTC
CDR3aa: CASSQDLASGLKTQYF
j_gene: TRBJ2-5
d_gene: TRBD2
abundance: .
v_gene: TRBV4-3